These 20 T cell receptor beta chains were all obtained from the same sample, sequenced in a study of cytomegalovirus exposure and HLA in healthy donors. Both 60 Vbeta primers and 13 Jbeta primers went into the PCR. Profiling relied on immunoSEQ multiplex PCR, and the TCRdb table lists in-frame clones only, not all of them. This table holds tens of thousands of clones, approximately 75% found once. The material sequenced was PBMCs. Source of these receptors: a woman aged 40-49 years in good health and CMV-seropositive.

V gene TRBV5-4 combines with J gene TRBJ2-5; tentative D call: TRBD1 (6 bases). The germline CDR1 and CDR2 sequences are SGHNT and YYREEE (reference sequence). The CDR3 runs to 13 residues. The CDR3 protein is CACRSGEVETQYF. The CDR3 nucleotides read TGTGCGTGCCGGTCAGGGGAAGTAGAGACCCAGTACTTC.

This chain joins TRBV19 and TRBJ1-1; weak D call: TRBD1 (6 bases). The CDR3 runs 17 residues. V lost 5 bases, J lost 1 base, and 20 bases lay in between. The germline V gene has CDR1 LNHDA and CDR2 SQIVND (reference sequence). CDR3 nucleotides: TGTGCCAGTAGTGGGGACAAGGGTAATCTCAGGAACACTGAAGCTTTCTTT. Translation: CASSGDKGNLRNTEAFF.

V is TRBV15 and J is TRBJ1-2; the D gene is possibly TRBD1 (6 bases). Trimming stripped 8 bases from V and 4 bases from J, with 20 bases between. The CDR3 is 15 amino acids. The germline V gene encodes CDR1 LNHNV and CDR2 YYDKDF (reference sequence). CDR3 amino acids: CATESLGQTAYGYTF. The CDR3 coding sequence is TGTGCCACCGAAAGCCTCGGACAGACAGCCTATGGCTACACCTTC. Complete variable domain (other parts from reference TRBV15 and TRBJ1-2): DAMVIQNPRYQVTQFGKPVTLSCSQTLNHNVMYWYQQKSSQAPKLLFHYYDKDFNNEADTPDNFQSRRPNTSFCFLDIRSPGLGDTAMYLCATESLGQTAYGYTFGSGTRLTVV.

This chain links TRBV4-1 with TRBJ1-1; D possibly corresponds to TRBD1 (6 bases). Trimming stripped 2 bases from V and 0 bases from J, with 13 bases between. Germline V gene sequence: CDR1 MGHRA, CDR2 YSYEKL. The CDR3 runs 16 residues. The CDR3 loop reads CASSQRAGAMNTEAFF. The CDR3 bases are TGCGCCAGCAGCCAACGGGCGGGGGCCATGAACACTGAAGCTTTCTTT.

V and J are TRBV7-8 and TRBJ1-6; D perhaps matches TRBD1 (5 bases). There are 16 residues in the CDR3. Germline V gene lookup returns CDR1 SGHVS and CDR2 FQNEAQ. Trimming cost V 0 bases and J 9 bases, with 15 bases left between them. CDR3 nucleotide sequence: TGTGCCAGCAGCTTAGCGCGAGCAGGGCAGACTTCACCCCTCCACTTT. Its protein is CASSLARAGQTSPLHF.

This clone was counted a few times. The chain combines TRBV10-2 with TRBJ1-6, with D perhaps TRBD1 (5 bases). V was cut by 3 bases and J by 9 bases, with 12 bases left in between. The CDR3 runs to 14 residues. The germline gives CDR1 WSHSY, CDR2 SAAADI. The CDR3 loop reads CASSESGVGSPLHF. For the CDR3, the DNA is TGCGCCAGCAGTGAATCGGGGGTCGGTTCACCCCTCCACTTT.

The rearrangement links TRBV4-3 to TRBJ2-3; perhaps TRBD2 as D (7 bases). The germline V gene encodes CDR1 LGHNA and CDR2 YSLEER. V was trimmed by 0 bases and J by 1 base, leaving 20 bases between them. The CDR3 is 19 residues long. CDR3 sequence: CASSQDFLGGAAGTDTQYF. The DNA of the CDR3 is TGCGCCAGCAGCCAAGATTTTCTGGGGGGGGCGGCGGGCACAGATACGCAGTATTTT.

This chain uses TRBV7-3 with TRBJ2-1; possible D gene TRBD1, 6 bases. This CDR3 has 14 residues. Germline lookup yields CDR1 SGHTA and CDR2 FQGTGA. Deletions cut 4 bases from V and 7 bases from J, with 14 bases between. Written as DNA, the CDR3 is TGTGCCAGCAGCTCAGGGGTAGGGGATAATGAGCAGTTCTTC. The encoded protein is CASSSGVGDNEQFF.

The table lists this clone with a few counts. J is TRBJ2-2 and V is TRBV11-2; a possible D gene is TRBD2 (7 bases). The germline gives CDR1 SGHAT, CDR2 FQNNGV. CDR3 length: 18 amino acids. Trimming pared 7 bases from V and 0 bases from J, leaving 21 bases between. The DNA of the CDR3 is TGTGCCAGCAAGAGGGGGGGTACGAACTCCGCGAACACCGGGGAGCTGTTTTTT. This translates into CASKRGGTNSANTGELFF.

This clone occurred a few times. CDR3 in amino acids: CASSDQQTLNTEAFF. The CDR3 coding sequence is TGTGCCAGCAGCGACCAACAGACGCTGAACACTGAAGCTTTCTTT. V and J are TRBV11-1 and TRBJ1-1; D is uncertain. V lost 5 bases to trimming and J lost 0 bases, with 13 bases between them. There are 15 residues in the CDR3. The V gene's germline CDR1 is SGHAT and CDR2 FQDESV (reference sequence).

The chain has TRBV27 and TRBJ2-7; TRBD1 matches at 7 bases. This CDR3 contains 16 residues. The germline V gene encodes CDR1 MNHEY and CDR2 SMNVEV (reference sequence). V lost 4 bases, J lost 4 bases, and 13 bases stayed unmatched. For the CDR3, the DNA is TGTGCCAGCAGTTCCCCGACAGGGCGGATTCTGTACGAGCAGTACTTC. Amino acid sequence: CASSSPTGRILYEQYF.

J is TRBJ1-6 and V is TRBV15; D may be TRBD1 (6 bases). Germline V gene data show CDR1 as LNHNV and CDR2 as YYDKDF (reference sequence). The germline V and J ends were trimmed by 8 bases and 4 bases, with 12 bases remaining between them. This CDR3 is built from 14 residues. The CDR3 loop is CATGVGAYNSPLHF. The CDR3 nucleotides read TGTGCCACCGGCGTGGGGGCTTATAATTCACCCCTCCACTTT.

The chain combines TRBV4-1 with TRBJ2-3, with 12 bases that match TRBD2. Germline CDR1 reads MGHRA; CDR2 reads YSYEKL. V shed 4 bases, J shed 2 bases, and the junction held 10 bases outside the gene matches. This CDR3 is 18 amino acids long. Here the CDR3 reads CASSPETSGGPITDTQYF. The CDR3 DNA reads TGCGCCAGCAGCCCGGAAACTAGCGGGGGGCCGATCACAGATACGCAGTATTTT.

This sequence joins TRBV11-2 and TRBJ2-3; D perhaps matches TRBD2 (6 bases). The CDR3 is made up of 15 amino acids. The ends were cut back, 5 bases at V and 8 bases at J, with 20 bases in the middle. Germline CDR1 is SGHAT and CDR2 is FQNNGV. DNA of the CDR3: TGTGCCAGCAGCCAGTCGGGCGCCGGCGGGGTTACGCAGTATTTT. It specifies CASSQSGAGGVTQYF.

The V call is TRBV2, the J call TRBJ1-1; a possible D gene is TRBD1 (5 bases). This CDR3 spans 14 amino acids. V was trimmed by 8 bases and J by 4 bases, leaving 17 bases between them. Germline V lookup: CDR1 SNHLY, CDR2 FYNNEI. In DNA, the CDR3 is TGTGCCAGCCAATCTAGGGGAAGCATCACTGAAGCTTTCTTT. As protein: CASQSRGSITEAFF.

The chain couples TRBV2 to TRBJ2-7, with D possibly TRBD1 on 7 matching bases. Germline V gene lookup returns CDR1 SNHLY and CDR2 FYNNEI. There are 15 residues in the CDR3. V was cut by 7 bases and J by 6 bases, with 22 bases left in between. The CDR3 sequence: CASTPAGGGMVEQYF. CDR3 nucleotide sequence: TGTGCCAGCACTCCCGCTGGAGGGGGCATGGTCGAGCAGTACTTC.

The V call is TRBV5-4, the J call TRBJ2-7; tentatively, D is TRBD2 (6 bases). The CDR3 is 13 residues long. Germline values: CDR1 SGHNT, CDR2 YYREEE (reference sequence). V was trimmed by 7 bases and J by 0 bases, leaving 11 bases between them. The chain's CDR3 is CASRWRGSYEQYF. CDR3 bases: TGTGCCAGCCGCTGGAGGGGCTCCTACGAGCAGTACTTC.

The rearrangement joins TRBV28 to TRBJ1-1, with D possibly being TRBD1 (5 bases). With 6 bases removed from V and 6 bases from J, the gap between germline ends came to 20 bases. Germline V gene sequence: CDR1 MDHEN, CDR2 SYDVKM. The CDR3 covers 15 residues. CDR3 coding DNA: TGTGCCAGCAGACTGGACACTCAAAGATACTCTGAAGCTTTCTTT. Translated: CASRLDTQRYSEAFF.

V gene TRBV14 combines with J gene TRBJ1-1, with TRBD1 identical over 9 bases. The V and J ends lost 4 bases and 1 base, in that order; junction bases with no gene match: 16. Germline lookup yields CDR1 SGHDN and CDR2 FVKESK. The CDR3 is 19 amino acids. The CDR3 here is CASSPRAGTGRFQNTEAFF. The CDR3 DNA is TGTGCCAGCAGCCCGCGCGCCGGGACAGGGAGGTTCCAGAACACTGAAGCTTTCTTT.

V is TRBV4-1 and J is TRBJ1-3; D gene ambiguous. The germline V gene encodes CDR1 MGHRA and CDR2 YSYEKL. The V and J ends lost 6 bases and 0 bases respectively, with 12 bases between them. This CDR3 comprises 15 residues. The CDR3 nucleotides read TGCGCCAGCAGTACCTGGGCCAGCTCTGGAAACACCATATATTTT. Encoded protein: CASSTWASSGNTIYF.